This TCR beta chain stems from a study of T cells in Graves' hyperthyroidism and ophthalmopathy. This clonotype has at least ten counts. Germline V CDR1 and CDR2: MDHEN, SYDVKM. The CDR3 has 14 amino acids. V was clipped by 7 bases and J by 4 bases; unmatched bases: 5. TCR beta CDR3 sequences were amplified from RNA transcripts. The primer set for the first-round RT-PCR of the TCR CDR3 was HTBI. TCRdb recomputed calls from the multiplex PCR reads with MiXCR, one row per CDR3 protein. The sample has 190,000 or so distinct CDR3 sequences, 15% to 20% seen once. V is TRBV28 and J is TRBJ2-3, with 10 bases matching TRBD2. The receptor was derived from a man between 35 and 55 years old with Graves' hyperthyroidism. Sequencing used blood. In DNA form, the CDR3 reads TGTGCCAGCAACTTACTAGCGGGGCCAGATACGCAGTATTTT. Protein: CASNLLAGPDTQYF.